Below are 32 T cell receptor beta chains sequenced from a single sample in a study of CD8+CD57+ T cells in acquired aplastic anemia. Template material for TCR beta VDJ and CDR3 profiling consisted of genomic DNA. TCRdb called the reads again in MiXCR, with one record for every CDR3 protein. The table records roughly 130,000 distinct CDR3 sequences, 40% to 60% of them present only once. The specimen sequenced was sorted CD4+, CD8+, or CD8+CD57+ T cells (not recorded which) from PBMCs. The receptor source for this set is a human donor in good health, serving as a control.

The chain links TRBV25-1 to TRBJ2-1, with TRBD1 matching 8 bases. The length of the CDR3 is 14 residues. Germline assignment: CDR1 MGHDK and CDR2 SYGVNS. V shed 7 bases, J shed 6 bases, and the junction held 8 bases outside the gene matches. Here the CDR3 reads CASIPRTGTNEQFF. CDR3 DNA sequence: TGTGCCAGCATACCCAGGACAGGGACCAATGAGCAGTTCTTC.

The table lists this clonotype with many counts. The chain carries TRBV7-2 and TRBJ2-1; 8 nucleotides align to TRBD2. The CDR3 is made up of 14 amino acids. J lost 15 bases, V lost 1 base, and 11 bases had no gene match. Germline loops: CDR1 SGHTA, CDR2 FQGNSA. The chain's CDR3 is CASSLEAGSGLAFF. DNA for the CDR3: TGTGCCAGCAGCTTAGAGGCAGGGAGCGGACTAGCGTTCTTC.

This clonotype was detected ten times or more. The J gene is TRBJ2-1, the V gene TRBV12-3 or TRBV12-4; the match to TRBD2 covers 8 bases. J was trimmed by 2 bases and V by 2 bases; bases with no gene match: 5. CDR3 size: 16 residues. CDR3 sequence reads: CASSLRTGGTYNEQFF. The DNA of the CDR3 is TGTGCCAGCAGTTTAAGGACGGGGGGGACCTACAATGAGCAGTTCTTC.

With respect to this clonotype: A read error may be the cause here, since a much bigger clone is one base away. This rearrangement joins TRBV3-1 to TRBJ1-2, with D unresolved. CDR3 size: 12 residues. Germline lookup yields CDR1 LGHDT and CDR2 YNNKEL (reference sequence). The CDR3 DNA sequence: TGTGCCAGCAGCCAAGCCGGGTCTGGCCACACCTTC. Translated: CASSQAGSGHTF.

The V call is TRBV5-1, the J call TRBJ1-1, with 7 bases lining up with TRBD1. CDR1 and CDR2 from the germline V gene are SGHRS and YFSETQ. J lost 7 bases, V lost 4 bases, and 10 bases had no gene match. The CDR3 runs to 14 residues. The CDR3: CASSHTDREGEAFF. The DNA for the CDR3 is TGCGCCAGCAGCCATACCGACAGGGAAGGTGAAGCTTTCTTT.

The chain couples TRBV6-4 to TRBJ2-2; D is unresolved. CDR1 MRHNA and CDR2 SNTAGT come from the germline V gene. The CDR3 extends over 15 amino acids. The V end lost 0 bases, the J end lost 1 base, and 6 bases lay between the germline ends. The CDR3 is CASSDSAGNTGELFF. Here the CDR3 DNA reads TGTGCCAGCAGTGACTCAGCAGGGAACACCGGGGAGCTGTTTTTT.

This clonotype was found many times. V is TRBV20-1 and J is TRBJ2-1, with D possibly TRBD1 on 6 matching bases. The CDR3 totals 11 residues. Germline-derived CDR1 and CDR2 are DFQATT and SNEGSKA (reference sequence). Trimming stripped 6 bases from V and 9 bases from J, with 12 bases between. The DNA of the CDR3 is TGCAGTGCCAACAGGGTCGGTGAGCAGTTCTTC. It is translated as CSANRVGEQFF.

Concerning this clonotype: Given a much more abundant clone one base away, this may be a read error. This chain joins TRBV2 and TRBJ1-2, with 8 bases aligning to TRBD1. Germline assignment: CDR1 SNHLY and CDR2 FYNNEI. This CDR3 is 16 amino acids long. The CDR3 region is CASGEWPGTGNYGYTF. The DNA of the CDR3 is TGTGCCAGCGGTGAATGGCCCGGGACAGGCAACTATGGCTACACCTTC. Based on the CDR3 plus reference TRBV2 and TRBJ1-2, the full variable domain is EPEVTQTPSHQVTQMGQEVILRCVPISNHLYFYWYRQILGQKVEFLVSFYNNEISEKSEIFDDQFSVERPDGSNFTLKIRSTKLEDSAMYFCASGEWPGTGNYGYTFGSGTRLTVV.

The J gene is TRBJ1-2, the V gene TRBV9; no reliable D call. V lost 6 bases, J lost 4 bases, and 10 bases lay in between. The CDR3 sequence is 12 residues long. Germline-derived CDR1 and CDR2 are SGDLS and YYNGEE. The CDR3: CASTPGFYGYTF. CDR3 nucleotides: TGTGCCAGCACTCCGGGGTTCTATGGCTACACCTTC. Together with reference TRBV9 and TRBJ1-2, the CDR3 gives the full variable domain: DSGVTQTPKHLITATGQRVTLRCSPRSGDLSVYWYQQSLDQGLQFLIQYYNGEERAKGNILERFSAQQFPDLHSELNLSSLELGDSALYFCASTPGFYGYTFGSGTRLTVV.

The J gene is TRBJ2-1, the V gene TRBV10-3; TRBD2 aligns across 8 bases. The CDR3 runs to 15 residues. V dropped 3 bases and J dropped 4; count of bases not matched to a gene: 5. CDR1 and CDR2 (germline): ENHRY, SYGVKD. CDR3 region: CAISDLSGVYNEQFF. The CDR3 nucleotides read TGTGCCATCAGTGACCTTAGCGGGGTTTACAATGAGCAGTTCTTC.

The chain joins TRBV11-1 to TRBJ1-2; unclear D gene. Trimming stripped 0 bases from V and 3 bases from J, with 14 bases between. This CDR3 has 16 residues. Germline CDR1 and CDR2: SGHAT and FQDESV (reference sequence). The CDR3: CASSLAPVTQDYGYTF. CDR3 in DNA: TGTGCCAGCAGCTTAGCCCCCGTTACCCAAGACTATGGCTACACCTTC.

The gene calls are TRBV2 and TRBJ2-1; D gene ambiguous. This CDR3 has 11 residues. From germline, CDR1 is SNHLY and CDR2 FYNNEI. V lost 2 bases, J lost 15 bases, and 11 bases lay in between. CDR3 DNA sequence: TGTGCCAGCAGTGAAATCAGGCGTCGGTTCTTC. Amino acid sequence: CASSEIRRRFF.

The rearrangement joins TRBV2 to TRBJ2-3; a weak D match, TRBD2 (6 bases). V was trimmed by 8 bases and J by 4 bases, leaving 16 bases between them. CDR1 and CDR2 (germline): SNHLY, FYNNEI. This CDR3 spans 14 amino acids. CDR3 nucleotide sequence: TGTGCCAGCCTCCAGAACACGGGGGCAGATACGCAGTATTTT. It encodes CASLQNTGADTQYF.

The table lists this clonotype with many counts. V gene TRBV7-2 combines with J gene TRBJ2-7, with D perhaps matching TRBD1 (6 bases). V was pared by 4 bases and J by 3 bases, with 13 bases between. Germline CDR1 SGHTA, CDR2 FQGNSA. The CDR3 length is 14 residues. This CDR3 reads CASSYDRQSYEQYF. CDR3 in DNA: TGTGCCAGCAGCTACGACAGGCAAAGCTACGAGCAGTACTTC.

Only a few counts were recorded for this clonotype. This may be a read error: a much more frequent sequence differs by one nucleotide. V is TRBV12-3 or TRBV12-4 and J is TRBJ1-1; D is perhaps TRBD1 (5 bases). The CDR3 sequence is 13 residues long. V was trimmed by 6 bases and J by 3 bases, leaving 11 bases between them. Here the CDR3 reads CASRGTSDTEAFF. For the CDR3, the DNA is TGTGCCAGCAGAGGGACGAGCGACACTGAAGCTTTCTTT.

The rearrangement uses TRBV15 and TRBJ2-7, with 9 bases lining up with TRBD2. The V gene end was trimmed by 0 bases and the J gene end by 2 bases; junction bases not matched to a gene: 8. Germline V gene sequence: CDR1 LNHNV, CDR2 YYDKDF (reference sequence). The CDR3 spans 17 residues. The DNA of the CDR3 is TGTGCCACCAGCAGAGATGTTCTTAGCGGGAGTACCTACGAGCAGTACTTC. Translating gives CATSRDVLSGSTYEQYF.

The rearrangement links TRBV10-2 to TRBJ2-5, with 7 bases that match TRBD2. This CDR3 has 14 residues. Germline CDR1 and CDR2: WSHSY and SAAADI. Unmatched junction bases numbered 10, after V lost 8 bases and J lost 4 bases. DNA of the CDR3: TGCGCCAGCGGGGGAGGGGTCCCTGGAGAGACCCAGTACTTC. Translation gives CASGGGVPGETQYF.

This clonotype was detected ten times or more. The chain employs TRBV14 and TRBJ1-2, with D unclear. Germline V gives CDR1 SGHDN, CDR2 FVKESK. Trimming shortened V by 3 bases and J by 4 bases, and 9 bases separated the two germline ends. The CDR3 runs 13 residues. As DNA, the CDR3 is TGTGCCAGCAGCCATACACGGAGCTATGGCTACACCTTC. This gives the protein CASSHTRSYGYTF. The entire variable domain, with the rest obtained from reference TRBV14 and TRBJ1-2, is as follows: EAGVTQFPSHSVIEKGQTVTLRCDPISGHDNLYWYRRVMGKEIKFLLHFVKESKQDESGMPNNRFLAERTGGTYSTLKVQPAELEDSGVYFCASSHTRSYGYTFGSGTRLTVV.

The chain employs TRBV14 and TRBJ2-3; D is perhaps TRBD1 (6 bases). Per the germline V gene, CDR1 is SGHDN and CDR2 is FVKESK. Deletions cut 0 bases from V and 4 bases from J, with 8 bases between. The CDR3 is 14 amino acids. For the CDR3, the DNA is TGTGCCAGCAGCCAAGACAGGGGAGCAGATACGCAGTATTTT. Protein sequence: CASSQDRGADTQYF.

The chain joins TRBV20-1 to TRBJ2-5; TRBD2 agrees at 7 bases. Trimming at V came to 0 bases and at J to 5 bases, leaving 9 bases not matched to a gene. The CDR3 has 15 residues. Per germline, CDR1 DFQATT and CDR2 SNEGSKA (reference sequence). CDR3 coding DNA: TGCAGTGCTAGAGATTATCGCGGGGGACCGGAGACCCAGTACTTC. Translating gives CSARDYRGGPETQYF.

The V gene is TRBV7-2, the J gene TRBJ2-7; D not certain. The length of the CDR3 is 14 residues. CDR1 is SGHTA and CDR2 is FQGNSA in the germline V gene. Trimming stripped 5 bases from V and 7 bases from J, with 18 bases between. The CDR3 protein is CASSQDFGSGEQYF. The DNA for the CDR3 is TGTGCCAGCAGCCAAGATTTTGGTTCCGGAGAGCAGTACTTC.

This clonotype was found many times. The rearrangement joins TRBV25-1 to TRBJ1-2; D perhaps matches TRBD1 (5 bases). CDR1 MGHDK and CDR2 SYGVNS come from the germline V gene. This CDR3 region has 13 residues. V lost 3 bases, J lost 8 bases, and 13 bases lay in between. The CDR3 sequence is CASSDFFRDGYTF. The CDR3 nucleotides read TGTGCCAGCAGTGACTTCTTCAGGGACGGCTACACCTTC.

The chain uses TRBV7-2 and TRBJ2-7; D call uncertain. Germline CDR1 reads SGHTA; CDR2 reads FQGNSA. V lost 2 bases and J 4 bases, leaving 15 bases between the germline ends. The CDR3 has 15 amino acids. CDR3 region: CASSLNSAGTYEQYF. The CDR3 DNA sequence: TGTGCCAGCAGCTTAAACTCGGCAGGTACATACGAGCAGTACTTC.

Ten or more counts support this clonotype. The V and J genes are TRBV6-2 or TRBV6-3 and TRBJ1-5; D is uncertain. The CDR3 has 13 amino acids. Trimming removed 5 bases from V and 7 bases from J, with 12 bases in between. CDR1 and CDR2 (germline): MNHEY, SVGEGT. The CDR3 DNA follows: TGTGCCAGCAGTGGGATCATGAAACAGCCCCAGCATTTT. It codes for CASSGIMKQPQHF.

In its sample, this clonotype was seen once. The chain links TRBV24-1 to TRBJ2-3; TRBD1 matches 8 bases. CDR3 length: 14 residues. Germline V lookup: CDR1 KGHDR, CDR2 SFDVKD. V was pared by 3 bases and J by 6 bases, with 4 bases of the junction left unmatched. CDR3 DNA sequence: TGTGCCACCAGTGATACAGGGGGGCGGGATACGCAGTATTTT. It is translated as CATSDTGGRDTQYF.

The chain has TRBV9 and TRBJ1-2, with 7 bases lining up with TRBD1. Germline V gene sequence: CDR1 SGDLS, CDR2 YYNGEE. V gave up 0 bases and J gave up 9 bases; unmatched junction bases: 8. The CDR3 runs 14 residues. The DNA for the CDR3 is TGTGCCAGCAGCGTAGTGGGGACAGTAGACAGCTACACCTTC. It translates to CASSVVGTVDSYTF.

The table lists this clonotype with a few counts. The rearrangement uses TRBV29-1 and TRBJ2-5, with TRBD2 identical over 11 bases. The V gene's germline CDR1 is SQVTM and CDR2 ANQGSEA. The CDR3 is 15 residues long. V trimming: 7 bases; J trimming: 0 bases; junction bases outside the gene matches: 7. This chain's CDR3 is CSADGLAGYQETQYF. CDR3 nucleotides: TGCAGCGCCGACGGACTAGCGGGTTACCAAGAGACCCAGTACTTC.

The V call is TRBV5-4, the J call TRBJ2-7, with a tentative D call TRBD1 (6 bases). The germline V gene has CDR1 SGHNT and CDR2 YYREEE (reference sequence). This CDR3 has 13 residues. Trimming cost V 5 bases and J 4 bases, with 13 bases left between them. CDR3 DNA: TGTGCCAGCAGGGGGCCAGACAGGTACGAGCAGTACTTC. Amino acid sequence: CASRGPDRYEQYF.

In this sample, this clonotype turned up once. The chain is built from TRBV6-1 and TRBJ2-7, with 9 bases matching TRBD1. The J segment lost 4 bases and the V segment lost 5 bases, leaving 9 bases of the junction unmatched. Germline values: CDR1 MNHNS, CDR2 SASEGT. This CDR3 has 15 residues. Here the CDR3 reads CASSISGTGPYEQYF. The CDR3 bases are TGTGCCAGCAGTATTTCGGGGACAGGGCCTTACGAGCAGTACTTC.

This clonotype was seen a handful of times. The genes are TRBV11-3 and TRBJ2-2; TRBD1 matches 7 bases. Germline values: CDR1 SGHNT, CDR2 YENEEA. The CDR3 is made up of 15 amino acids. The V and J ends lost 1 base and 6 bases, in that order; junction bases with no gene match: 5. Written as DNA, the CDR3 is TGTGCCAGCAGCTTAGGAGGGGGCGGGTCCGGGGAGCTGTTTTTT. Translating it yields CASSLGGGGSGELFF.

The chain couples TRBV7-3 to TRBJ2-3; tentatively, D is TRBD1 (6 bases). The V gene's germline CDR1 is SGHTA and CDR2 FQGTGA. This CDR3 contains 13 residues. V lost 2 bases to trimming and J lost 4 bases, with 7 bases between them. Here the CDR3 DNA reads TGTGCCAGCAGCTTACAGGGGCCAGATACGCAGTATTTT. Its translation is CASSLQGPDTQYF.

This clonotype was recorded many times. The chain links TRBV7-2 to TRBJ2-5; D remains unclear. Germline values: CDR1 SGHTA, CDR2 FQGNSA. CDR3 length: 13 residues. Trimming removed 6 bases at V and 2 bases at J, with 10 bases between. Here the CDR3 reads CASSPPGQETQYF. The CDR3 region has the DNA TGTGCCAGCAGTCCCCCGGGTCAAGAGACCCAGTACTTC.